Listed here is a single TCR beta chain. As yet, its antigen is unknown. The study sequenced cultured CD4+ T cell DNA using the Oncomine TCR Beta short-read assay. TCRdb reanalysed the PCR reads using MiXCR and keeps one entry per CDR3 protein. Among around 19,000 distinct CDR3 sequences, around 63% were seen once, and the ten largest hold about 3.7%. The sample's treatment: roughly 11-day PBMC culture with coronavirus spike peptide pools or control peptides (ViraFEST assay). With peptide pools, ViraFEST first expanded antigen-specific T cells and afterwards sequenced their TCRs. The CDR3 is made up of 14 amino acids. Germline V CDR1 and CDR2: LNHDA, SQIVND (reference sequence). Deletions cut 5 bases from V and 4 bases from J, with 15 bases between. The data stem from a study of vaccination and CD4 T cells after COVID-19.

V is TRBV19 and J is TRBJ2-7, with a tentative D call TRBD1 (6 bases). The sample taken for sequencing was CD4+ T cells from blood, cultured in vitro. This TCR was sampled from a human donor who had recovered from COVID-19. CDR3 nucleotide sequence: TGTGCCAGTAGTGAGGACAGAAGGGGATACGAGCAGTACTTC. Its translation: CASSEDRRGYEQYF. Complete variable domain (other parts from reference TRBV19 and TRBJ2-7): DGGITQSPKYLFRKEGQNVTLSCEQNLNHDAMYWYRQDPGQGLRLIYYSQIVNDFQKGDIAEGYSVSREKKESFPLTVTSAQKNPTAFYLCASSEDRRGYEQYFGPGTRLTVT.